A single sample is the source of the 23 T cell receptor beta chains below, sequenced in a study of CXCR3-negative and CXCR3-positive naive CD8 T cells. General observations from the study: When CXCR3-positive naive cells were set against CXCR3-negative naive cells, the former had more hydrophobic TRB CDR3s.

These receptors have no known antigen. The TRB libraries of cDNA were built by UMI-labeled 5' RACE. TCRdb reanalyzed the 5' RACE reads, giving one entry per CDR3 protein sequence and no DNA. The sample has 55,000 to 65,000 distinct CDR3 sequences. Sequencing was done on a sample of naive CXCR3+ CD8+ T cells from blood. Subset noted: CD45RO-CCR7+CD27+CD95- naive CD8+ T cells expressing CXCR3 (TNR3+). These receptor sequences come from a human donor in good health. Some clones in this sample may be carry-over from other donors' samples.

The CDR3 loop reads CASSQDRGSGSPLHF. The chain uses TRBV4-1 and TRBJ1-6; TCRdb returns TRBD1, unconfirmable since there is no DNA. From germline, CDR1 is MGHRA and CDR2 YSYEKL. The CDR3 consists of 15 residues.

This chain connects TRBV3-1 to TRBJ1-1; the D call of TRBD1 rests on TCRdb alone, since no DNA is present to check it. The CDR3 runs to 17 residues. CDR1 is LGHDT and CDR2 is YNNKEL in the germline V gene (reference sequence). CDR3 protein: CASSQANDRSWHTEAFF.

The CDR3 is CASSLEGINEQFF. V and J are TRBV5-1 and TRBJ2-1; the D gene TCRdb calls, TRBD1, cannot be checked with no DNA. CDR3 length: 13 residues. In germline, CDR1 is SGHRS, CDR2 YFSETQ.

CDR3 loop: CASSELGSSYEQYF. This rearrangement joins TRBV5-1 to TRBJ2-7. Germline CDR1 and CDR2: SGHRS and YFSETQ. The length of the CDR3 is 14 residues. Based on the CDR3 plus reference TRBV5-1 and TRBJ2-7, the full variable domain is KAGVTQTPRYLIKTRGQQVTLSCSPISGHRSVSWYQQTPGQGLQFLFEYFSETQRNKGNFPGRFSGRQFSNSRSEMNVSTLELGDSALYLCASSELGSSYEQYFGPGTRLTVT.

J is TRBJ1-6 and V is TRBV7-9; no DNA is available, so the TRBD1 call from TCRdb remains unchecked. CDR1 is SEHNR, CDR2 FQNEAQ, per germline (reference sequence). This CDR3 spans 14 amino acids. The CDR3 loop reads CASTLRDSNSPLHF.

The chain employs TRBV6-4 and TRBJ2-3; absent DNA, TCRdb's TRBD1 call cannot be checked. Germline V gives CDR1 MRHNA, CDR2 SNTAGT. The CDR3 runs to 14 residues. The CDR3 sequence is CASSGGGSPDTQYF.

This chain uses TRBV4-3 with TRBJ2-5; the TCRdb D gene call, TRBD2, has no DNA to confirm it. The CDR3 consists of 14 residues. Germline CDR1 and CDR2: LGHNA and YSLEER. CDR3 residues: CASSQGRWQETQYF.

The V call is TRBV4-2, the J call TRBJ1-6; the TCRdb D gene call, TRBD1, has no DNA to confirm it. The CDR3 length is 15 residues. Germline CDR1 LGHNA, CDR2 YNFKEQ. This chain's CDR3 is CASSQNTGESSPLHF.

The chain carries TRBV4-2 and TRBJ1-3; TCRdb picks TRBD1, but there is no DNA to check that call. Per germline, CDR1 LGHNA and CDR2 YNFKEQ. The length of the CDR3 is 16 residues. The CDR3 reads CASSQVGDLSGNTIYF.

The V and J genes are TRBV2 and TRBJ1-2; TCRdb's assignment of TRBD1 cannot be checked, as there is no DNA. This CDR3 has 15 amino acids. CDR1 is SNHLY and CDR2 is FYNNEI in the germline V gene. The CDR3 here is CASRPLAGNYYGYTF. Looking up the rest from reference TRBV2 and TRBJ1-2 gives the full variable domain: EPEVTQTPSHQVTQMGQEVILRCVPISNHLYFYWYRQILGQKVEFLVSFYNNEISEKSEIFDDQFSVERPDGSNFTLKIRSTKLEDSAMYFCASRPLAGNYYGYTFGSGTRLTVV.

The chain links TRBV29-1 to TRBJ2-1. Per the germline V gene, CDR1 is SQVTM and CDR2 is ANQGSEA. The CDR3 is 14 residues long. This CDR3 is CSVEKGLSYNEQFF.

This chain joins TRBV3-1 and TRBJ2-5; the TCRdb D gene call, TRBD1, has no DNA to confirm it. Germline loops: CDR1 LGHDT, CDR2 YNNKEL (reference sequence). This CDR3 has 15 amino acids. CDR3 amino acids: CASSQGQWVLETQYF.

CDR3 residues: CASSGTGPNQPQHF. The chain couples TRBV7-9 to TRBJ1-5; TCRdb's D call, TRBD1, is unchecked because there is no DNA. This CDR3 has 14 amino acids. The germline CDR1 and CDR2 sequences are SEHNR and FQNEAQ (reference sequence).

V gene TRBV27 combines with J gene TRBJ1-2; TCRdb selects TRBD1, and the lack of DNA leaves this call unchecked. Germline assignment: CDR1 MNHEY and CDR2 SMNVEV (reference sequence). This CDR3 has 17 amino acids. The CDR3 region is CASSSRFDRAIPYGYTF.

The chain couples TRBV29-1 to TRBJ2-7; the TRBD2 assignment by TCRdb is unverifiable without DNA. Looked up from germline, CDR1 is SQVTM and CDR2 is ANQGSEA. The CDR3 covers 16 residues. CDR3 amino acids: CSVEDPEREGSYEQYF.

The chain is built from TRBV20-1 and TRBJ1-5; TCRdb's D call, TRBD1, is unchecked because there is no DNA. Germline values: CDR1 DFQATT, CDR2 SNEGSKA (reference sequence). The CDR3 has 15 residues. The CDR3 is CSATGVGWGNQPQHF.

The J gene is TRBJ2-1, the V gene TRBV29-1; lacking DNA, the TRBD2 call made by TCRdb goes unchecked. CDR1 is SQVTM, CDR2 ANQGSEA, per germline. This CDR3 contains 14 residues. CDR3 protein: CSVGGGVSYNEQFF.

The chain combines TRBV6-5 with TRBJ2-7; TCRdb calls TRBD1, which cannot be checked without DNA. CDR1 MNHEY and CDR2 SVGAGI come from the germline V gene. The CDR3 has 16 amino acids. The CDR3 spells CASSYSMGAYSYEQYF.

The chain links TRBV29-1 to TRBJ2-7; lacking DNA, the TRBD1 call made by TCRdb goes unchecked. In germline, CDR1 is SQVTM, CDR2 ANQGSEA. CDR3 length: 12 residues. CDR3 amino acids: CSVEGTGYEQYF.

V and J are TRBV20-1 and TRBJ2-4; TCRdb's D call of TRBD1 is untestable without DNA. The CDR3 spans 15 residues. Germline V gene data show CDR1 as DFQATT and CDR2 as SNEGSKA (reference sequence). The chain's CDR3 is CSAPGQVLAKNIQYF.

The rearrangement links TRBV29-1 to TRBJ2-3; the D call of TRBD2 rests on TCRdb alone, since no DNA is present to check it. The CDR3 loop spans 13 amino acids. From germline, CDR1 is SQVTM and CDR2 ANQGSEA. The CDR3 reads CSVEASRTDTQYF.

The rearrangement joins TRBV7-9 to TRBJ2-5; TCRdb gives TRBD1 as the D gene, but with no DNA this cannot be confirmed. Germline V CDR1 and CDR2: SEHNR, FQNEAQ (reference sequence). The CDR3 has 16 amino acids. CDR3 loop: CASSSRDRGRGETQYF. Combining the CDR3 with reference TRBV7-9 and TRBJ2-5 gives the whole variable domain DTGVSQNPRHKITKRGQNVTFRCDPISEHNRLYWYRQTLGQGPEFLTYFQNEAQLEKSRLLSDRFSAERPKGSFSTLEIQRTEQGDSAMYLCASSSRDRGRGETQYFGPGTRLLVL.

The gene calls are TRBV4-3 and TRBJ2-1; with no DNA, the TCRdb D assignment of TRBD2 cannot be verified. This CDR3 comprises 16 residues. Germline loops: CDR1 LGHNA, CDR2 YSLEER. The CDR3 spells CASSLRLGKRDNEQFF.